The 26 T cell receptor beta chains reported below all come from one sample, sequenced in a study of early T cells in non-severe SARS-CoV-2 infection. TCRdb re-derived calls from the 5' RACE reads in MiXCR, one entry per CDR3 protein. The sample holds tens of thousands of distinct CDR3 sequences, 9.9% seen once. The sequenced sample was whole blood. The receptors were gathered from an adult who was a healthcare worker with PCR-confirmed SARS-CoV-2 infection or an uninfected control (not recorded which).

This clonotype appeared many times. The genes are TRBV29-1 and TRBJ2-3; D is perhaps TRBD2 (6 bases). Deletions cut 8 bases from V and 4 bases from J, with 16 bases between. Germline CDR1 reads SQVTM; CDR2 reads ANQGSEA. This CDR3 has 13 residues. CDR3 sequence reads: CSLIKGGADTQYF. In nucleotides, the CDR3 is TGCAGCCTCATCAAAGGCGGGGCAGATACGCAGTATTTT.

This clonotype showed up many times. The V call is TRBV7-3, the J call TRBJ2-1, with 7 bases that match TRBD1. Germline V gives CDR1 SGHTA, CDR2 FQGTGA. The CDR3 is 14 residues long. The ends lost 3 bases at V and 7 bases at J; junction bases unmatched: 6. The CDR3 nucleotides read TGTGCCAGCAGCTTTGACAGGGTAGTGAATGAGCAGTTCTTC. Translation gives CASSFDRVVNEQFF.

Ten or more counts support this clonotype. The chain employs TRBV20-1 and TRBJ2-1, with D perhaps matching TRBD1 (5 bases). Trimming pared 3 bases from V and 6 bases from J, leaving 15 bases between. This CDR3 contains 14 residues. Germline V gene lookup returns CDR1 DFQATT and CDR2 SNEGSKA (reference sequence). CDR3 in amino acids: CSASALLGVNEQFF. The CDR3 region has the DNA TGCAGTGCTAGCGCGCTCCTAGGGGTCAATGAGCAGTTCTTC.

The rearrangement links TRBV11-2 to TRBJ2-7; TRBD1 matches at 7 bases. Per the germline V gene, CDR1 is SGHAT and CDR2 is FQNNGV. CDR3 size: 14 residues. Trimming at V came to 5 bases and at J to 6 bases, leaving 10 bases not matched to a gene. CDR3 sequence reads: CASSRLGQWPEQYF. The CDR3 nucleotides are TGTGCCAGCAGCCGCCTGGGACAGTGGCCCGAGCAGTACTTC.

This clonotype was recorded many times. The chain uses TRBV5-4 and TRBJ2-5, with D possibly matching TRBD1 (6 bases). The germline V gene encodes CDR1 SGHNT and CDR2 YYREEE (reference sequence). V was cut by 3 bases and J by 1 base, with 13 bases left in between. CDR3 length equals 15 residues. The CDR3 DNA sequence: TGTGCCAGCAGCTCCGATCGGACAGTCCAAGAGACCCAGTACTTC. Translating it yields CASSSDRTVQETQYF.

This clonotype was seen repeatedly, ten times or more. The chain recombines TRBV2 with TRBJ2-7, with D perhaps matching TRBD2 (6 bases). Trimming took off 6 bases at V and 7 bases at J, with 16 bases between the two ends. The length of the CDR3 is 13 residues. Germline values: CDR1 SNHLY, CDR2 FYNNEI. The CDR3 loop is CASREGREWEQYF. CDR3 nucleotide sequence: TGTGCCAGCAGGGAGGGGCGAGAGTGGGAGCAGTACTTC.

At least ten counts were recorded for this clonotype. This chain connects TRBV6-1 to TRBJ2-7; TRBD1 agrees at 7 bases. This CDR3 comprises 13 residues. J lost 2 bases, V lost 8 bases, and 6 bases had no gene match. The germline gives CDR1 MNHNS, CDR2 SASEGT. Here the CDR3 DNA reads TGTGCCAGCGGTTTGGGACAGACCTACGAGCAGTACTTC. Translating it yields CASGLGQTYEQYF.

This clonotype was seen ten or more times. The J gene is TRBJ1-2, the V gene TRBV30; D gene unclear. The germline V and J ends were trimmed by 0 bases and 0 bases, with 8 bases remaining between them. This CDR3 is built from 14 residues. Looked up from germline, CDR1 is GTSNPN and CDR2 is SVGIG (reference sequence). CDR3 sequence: CAWSVRAANYGYTF. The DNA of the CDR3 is TGTGCCTGGAGTGTAAGGGCCGCTAACTATGGCTACACCTTC. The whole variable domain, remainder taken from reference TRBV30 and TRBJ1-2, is SQTIHQWPATLVQPVGSPLSLECTVEGTSNPNLYWYRQAAGRGLQLLFYSVGIGQISSEVPQNLSASRPQDRQFILSSKKLLLSDSGFYLCAWSVRAANYGYTFGSGTRLTVV.

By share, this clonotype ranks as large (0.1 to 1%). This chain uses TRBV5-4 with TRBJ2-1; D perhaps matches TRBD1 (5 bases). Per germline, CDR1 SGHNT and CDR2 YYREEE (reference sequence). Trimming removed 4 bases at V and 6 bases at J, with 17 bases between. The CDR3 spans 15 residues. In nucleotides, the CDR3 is TGTGCCAGCAGCGACCTAGGACATCGCTTCAATGAGCAGTTCTTC. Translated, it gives CASSDLGHRFNEQFF.

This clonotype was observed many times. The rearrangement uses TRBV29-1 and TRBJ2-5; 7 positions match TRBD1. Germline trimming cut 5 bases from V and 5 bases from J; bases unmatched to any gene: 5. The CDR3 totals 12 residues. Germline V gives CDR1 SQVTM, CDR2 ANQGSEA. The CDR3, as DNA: TGCAGCGTTCGTAGGGGGCGGGAGACCCAGTACTTC. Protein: CSVRRGRETQYF.

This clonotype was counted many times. Here the CDR3 reads CSASRQGNTEAFF. The CDR3 DNA reads TGCAGTGCTAGCAGACAGGGCAACACTGAAGCTTTCTTT. The chain recombines TRBV20-1 with TRBJ1-1, with 7 bases matching TRBD1. The CDR3 loop spans 13 amino acids. CDR1 is DFQATT, CDR2 SNEGSKA, per germline (reference sequence). V was pared by 3 bases and J by 2 bases, with 3 bases of the junction left unmatched.

This CDR3 is CAWSVRITEAFF. CDR3 sequence (DNA): TGTGCCTGGAGTGTACGTATCACTGAAGCTTTCTTT. The chain has TRBV30 and TRBJ1-1; D not resolved. This CDR3 is built from 12 residues. The V end was cut by 0 bases, the J end by 4 bases, with 6 bases between. CDR1 is GTSNPN and CDR2 is SVGIG in the germline V gene (reference sequence).

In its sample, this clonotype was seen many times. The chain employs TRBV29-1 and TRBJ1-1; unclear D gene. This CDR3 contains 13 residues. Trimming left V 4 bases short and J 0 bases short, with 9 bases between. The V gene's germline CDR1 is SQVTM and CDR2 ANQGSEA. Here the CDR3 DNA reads TGCAGCGTTGCCCTTCACCTGAACACTGAAGCTTTCTTT. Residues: CSVALHLNTEAFF.

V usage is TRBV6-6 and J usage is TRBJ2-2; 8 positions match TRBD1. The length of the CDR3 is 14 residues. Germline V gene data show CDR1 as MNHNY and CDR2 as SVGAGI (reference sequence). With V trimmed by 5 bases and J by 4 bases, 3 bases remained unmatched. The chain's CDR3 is CASSVTGGTGELFF. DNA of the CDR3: TGTGCCAGCAGTGTCACAGGGGGCACCGGGGAGCTGTTTTTT.

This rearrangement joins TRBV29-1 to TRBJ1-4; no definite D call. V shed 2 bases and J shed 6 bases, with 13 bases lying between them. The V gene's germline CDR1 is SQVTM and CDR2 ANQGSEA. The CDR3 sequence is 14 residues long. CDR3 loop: CSVEKLLGDEKLFF. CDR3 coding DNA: TGCAGCGTTGAAAAACTCCTTGGGGATGAAAAACTGTTTTTT.

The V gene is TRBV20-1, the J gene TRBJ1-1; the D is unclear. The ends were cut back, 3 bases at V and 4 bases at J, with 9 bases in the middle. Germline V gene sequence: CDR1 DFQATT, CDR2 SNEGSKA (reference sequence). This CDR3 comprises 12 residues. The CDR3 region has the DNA TGCAGTGCTAGTAAGGGTTTCACTGAAGCTTTCTTT. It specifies CSASKGFTEAFF.

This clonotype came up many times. CDR3 coding DNA: TGTGCCAGCAGTTACTCGAGTTCCTACGAGCAGTACTTC. This gives the protein CASSYSSSYEQYF. The chain employs TRBV6-2 or TRBV6-3 and TRBJ2-7; D not certain. The V gene lost 0 bases and the J gene lost 1 base, with 4 bases spanning the gap. CDR1 and CDR2 from the germline V gene are MNHEY and SVGEGT. CDR3 size: 13 residues.

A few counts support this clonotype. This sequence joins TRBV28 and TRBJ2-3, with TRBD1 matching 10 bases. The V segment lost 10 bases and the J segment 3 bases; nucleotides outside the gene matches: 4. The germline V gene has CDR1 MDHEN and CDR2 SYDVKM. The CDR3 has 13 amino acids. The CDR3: CATGTGDTDTQYF. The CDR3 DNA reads TGTGCCACCGGGACAGGGGATACAGATACGCAGTATTTT.

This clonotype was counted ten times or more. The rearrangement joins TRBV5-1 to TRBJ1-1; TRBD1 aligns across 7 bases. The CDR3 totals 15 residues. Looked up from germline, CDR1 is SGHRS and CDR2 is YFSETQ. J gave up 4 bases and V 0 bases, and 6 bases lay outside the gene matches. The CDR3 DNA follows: TGCGCCAGCAGCTTGGTTTTCAGGGGGGCCACTGAAGCTTTCTTT. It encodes CASSLVFRGATEAFF.

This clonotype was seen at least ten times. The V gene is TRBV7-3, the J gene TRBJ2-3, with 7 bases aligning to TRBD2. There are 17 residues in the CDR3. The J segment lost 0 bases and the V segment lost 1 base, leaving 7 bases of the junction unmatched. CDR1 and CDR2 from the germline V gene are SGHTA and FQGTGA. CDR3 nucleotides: TGTGCCAGCAGCTTAAGGCCGGGGGGACCAAGCACAGATACGCAGTATTTT. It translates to CASSLRPGGPSTDTQYF.

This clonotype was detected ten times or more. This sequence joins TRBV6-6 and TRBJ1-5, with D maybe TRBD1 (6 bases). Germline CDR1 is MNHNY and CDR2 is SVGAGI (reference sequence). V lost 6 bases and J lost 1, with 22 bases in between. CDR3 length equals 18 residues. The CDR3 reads CASRDYDRFDGSNQPQHF. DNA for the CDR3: TGTGCCAGCAGGGATTACGACAGGTTCGACGGGAGCAATCAGCCCCAGCATTTT.

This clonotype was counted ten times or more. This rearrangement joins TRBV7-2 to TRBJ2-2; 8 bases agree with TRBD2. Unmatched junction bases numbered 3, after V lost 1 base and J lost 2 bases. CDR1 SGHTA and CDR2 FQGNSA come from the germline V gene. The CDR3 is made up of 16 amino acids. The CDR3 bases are TGTGCCAGCAGCTTAGGTAGCGGGGTAAACACCGGGGAGCTGTTTTTT. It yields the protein CASSLGSGVNTGELFF.

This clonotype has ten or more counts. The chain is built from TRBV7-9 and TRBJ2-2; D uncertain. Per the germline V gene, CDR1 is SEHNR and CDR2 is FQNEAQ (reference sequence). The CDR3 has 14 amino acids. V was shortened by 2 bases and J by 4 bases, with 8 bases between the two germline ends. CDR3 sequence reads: CASSLSGLTGELFF. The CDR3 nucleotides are TGTGCCAGCAGCTTATCTGGGCTCACCGGGGAGCTGTTTTTT.

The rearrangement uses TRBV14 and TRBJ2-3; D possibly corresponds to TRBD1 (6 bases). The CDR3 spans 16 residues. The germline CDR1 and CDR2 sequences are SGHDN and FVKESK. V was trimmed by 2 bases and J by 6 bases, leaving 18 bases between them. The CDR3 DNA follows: TGTGCCAGCAGCCAAATAGACAGGAGCTTAGTGGATACGCAGTATTTT. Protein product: CASSQIDRSLVDTQYF.

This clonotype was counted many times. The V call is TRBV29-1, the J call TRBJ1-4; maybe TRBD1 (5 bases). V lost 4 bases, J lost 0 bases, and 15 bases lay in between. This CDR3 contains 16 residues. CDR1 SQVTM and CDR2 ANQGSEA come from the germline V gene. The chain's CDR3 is CSVARESDATNEKLFF. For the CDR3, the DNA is TGCAGCGTTGCCAGGGAATCGGACGCAACTAATGAAAAACTGTTTTTT.

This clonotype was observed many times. CDR3 residues: CASSSLLGWNTEAFF. In nucleotides, the CDR3 is TGTGCCAGCAGCTCTTTACTTGGATGGAACACTGAAGCTTTCTTT. The chain is built from TRBV7-2 and TRBJ1-1; D is ambiguous. Germline CDR1 SGHTA, CDR2 FQGNSA. The CDR3 is made up of 15 amino acids. The ends were cut back, 4 bases at V and 1 base at J, with 13 bases in the middle.